This entry lists 18 T cell receptor beta chains sequenced from one sample in a study of shared clonotypes between healthy human individuals. Sequenced by immunoSEQ multiplex PCR; TCRdb stores in-frame clones only, minus some. The sample includes hundreds of thousands of clones, 73% seen only once; the top ten take roughly 1.9%. The sample comprised memory CD4+ T cells sorted from blood. The subset was: CD45RA-negative fraction. Receptor source: a woman younger than 45 in good health.

In this sample, this clone turned up once. The chain uses TRBV7-9 and TRBJ1-2; 10 positions match TRBD1. The ends lost 3 bases at V and 4 bases at J; junction bases unmatched: 2. The CDR3 runs to 14 residues. Per germline, CDR1 SEHNR and CDR2 FQNEAQ (reference sequence). The CDR3 region has the DNA TGTGCCAGCAGCTTGGGACAGGGGTTCTATGGCTACACCTTC. Translation: CASSLGQGFYGYTF.

V gene TRBV28 combines with J gene TRBJ2-5; D remains unclear. The CDR3 runs 13 residues. Germline CDR1 MDHEN, CDR2 SYDVKM. The V gene lost 3 bases and the J gene lost 2 bases, with 7 bases spanning the gap. CDR3 region: CASSFQQQETQYF. The CDR3 nucleotides are TGTGCCAGCAGTTTCCAGCAGCAAGAGACCCAGTACTTC.

This clone was recorded once. This chain connects TRBV29-1 to TRBJ2-5, with 11 bases lining up with TRBD1. The length of the CDR3 is 14 residues. Germline lookup yields CDR1 SQVTM and CDR2 ANQGSEA. With 6 bases clipped from V and 5 bases from J, the junction kept 8 bases outside the gene matches. As DNA, the CDR3 is TGCAGCGTAGCCGGGACAGGGGGAGGCGAGACCCAGTACTTC. Protein product: CSVAGTGGGETQYF.

The CDR3, as DNA: TGTGCCAGCAGGTACAGGGGGCTTGGGGGCTACACCTTC. Translated: CASRYRGLGGYTF. V is TRBV27 and J is TRBJ1-2; 9 bases align to TRBD1. V dropped 6 bases and J dropped 8; count of bases not matched to a gene: 7. The CDR3 is 13 residues long. CDR1 and CDR2 (germline): MNHEY, SMNVEV (reference sequence).

The chain joins TRBV7-3 to TRBJ2-2; D might be TRBD1 (5 bases). The CDR3 contains 14 residues. Trimming took 0 bases from V and 4 from J, leaving 6 bases between them. Germline-derived CDR1 and CDR2 are SGHTA and FQGTGA. The CDR3 DNA is TGTGCCAGCAGCTTAACTGGGGCCACCGGGGAGCTGTTTTTT. Translated: CASSLTGATGELFF.

The sample holds a few counts of this clone. J is TRBJ1-5 and V is TRBV10-3; a possible D gene is TRBD1 (5 bases). This CDR3 contains 14 residues. Germline CDR1 reads ENHRY; CDR2 reads SYGVKD. Trimming took 2 bases from V and 4 from J, leaving 9 bases between them. CDR3: CAISERGENQPQHF. The CDR3 DNA reads TGTGCCATCAGTGAGAGAGGGGAGAATCAGCCCCAGCATTTT.

The chain carries TRBV27 and TRBJ2-7; the match to TRBD1 covers 7 bases. J was trimmed by 6 bases and V by 3 bases; bases with no gene match: 14. Germline-derived CDR1 and CDR2 are MNHEY and SMNVEV (reference sequence). The CDR3 runs 16 residues. As DNA, the CDR3 is TGTGCCAGCAGTTTTTTAGGGGGCGCTTCATCCGTCGAGCAGTACTTC. Protein product: CASSFLGGASSVEQYF.

V usage is TRBV19 and J usage is TRBJ2-1; 7 bases match TRBD1. CDR1 and CDR2 from the germline V gene are LNHDA and SQIVND (reference sequence). V shed 0 bases, J shed 1 base, and the junction held 9 bases outside the gene matches. The length of the CDR3 is 18 residues. Written as DNA, the CDR3 is TGTGCCAGTAGTATAGATGGAGACAGGGCTTGGTCCTACAATGAGCAGTTCTTC. This gives the protein CASSIDGDRAWSYNEQFF. Looking up the rest from reference TRBV19 and TRBJ2-1 gives the full variable domain: DGGITQSPKYLFRKEGQNVTLSCEQNLNHDAMYWYRQDPGQGLRLIYYSQIVNDFQKGDIAEGYSVSREKKESFPLTVTSAQKNPTAFYLCASSIDGDRAWSYNEQFFGPGTRLTVL.

The rearrangement uses TRBV28 and TRBJ2-7, with D tentatively TRBD2 (6 bases). The CDR3 has 16 residues. Trimming pared 6 bases from V and 6 bases from J, leaving 24 bases between. Germline V gene sequence: CDR1 MDHEN, CDR2 SYDVKM. The CDR3 loop is CASSYIGAGTVGEQYF. The CDR3 DNA sequence: TGTGCCAGCAGCTACATAGGGGCGGGAACGGTTGGCGAGCAGTACTTC.

The chain is built from TRBV28 and TRBJ1-1, with no clear D. The CDR3 extends over 15 amino acids. V was shortened by 5 bases and J by 8 bases, with 21 bases between the two germline ends. CDR1 and CDR2 (germline): MDHEN, SYDVKM. In DNA form, the CDR3 reads TGTGCCAGCAGTCCCGCGGAGGACGGCCGACGGGAAGCTTTCTTT. Its translation is CASSPAEDGRREAFF. The full variable domain, completed using reference TRBV28 and TRBJ1-1, is DVKVTQSSRYLVKRTGEKVFLECVQDMDHENMFWYRQDPGLGLRLIYFSYDVKMKEKGDIPEGYSVSREKKERFSLILESASTNQTSMYLCASSPAEDGRREAFFGQGTRLTVV.

The gene calls are TRBV2 and TRBJ1-1, with 8 nucleotides matching TRBD1. The V segment lost 7 bases and the J segment 10 bases; nucleotides outside the gene matches: 14. The CDR3 consists of 14 residues. Germline V gives CDR1 SNHLY, CDR2 FYNNEI. For the CDR3, the DNA is TGTGCCAGCAATCCAGACAGGGGACGGGAGGGAGCTTTCTTT. This codes for CASNPDRGREGAFF.

The CDR3 loop is CASSSYHAGGGYTF. DNA for the CDR3: TGTGCCAGCAGCTCTTATCACGCGGGTGGCGGCTACACCTTC. V and J are TRBV11-2 and TRBJ1-2, with D hard to call. The ends were cut back, 4 bases at V and 8 bases at J, with 17 bases in the middle. The CDR3 extends over 14 amino acids. Per the germline V gene, CDR1 is SGHAT and CDR2 is FQNNGV. Based on the CDR3 plus reference TRBV11-2 and TRBJ1-2, the full variable domain is EAGVAQSPRYKIIEKRQSVAFWCNPISGHATLYWYQQILGQGPKLLIQFQNNGVVDDSQLPKDRFSAERLKGVDSTLKIQPAKLEDSAVYLCASSSYHAGGGYTFGSGTRLTVV.

The chain uses TRBV19 and TRBJ1-3, with a weak D call TRBD1 (5 bases). This CDR3 has 15 amino acids. Germline-derived CDR1 and CDR2 are LNHDA and SQIVND (reference sequence). V was pared by 7 bases and J by 4 bases, with 17 bases between. CDR3 protein: CASTSGATFGNTIYF. In DNA form, the CDR3 reads TGTGCCAGTACCTCCGGGGCCACCTTCGGAAACACCATATATTTT. The full variable domain, rest sourced from reference TRBV19 and TRBJ1-3, is DGGITQSPKYLFRKEGQNVTLSCEQNLNHDAMYWYRQDPGQGLRLIYYSQIVNDFQKGDIAEGYSVSREKKESFPLTVTSAQKNPTAFYLCASTSGATFGNTIYFGEGSWLTVV.

The chain carries TRBV6-1 and TRBJ2-3; perhaps TRBD1 as D (5 bases). V was clipped by 11 bases and J by 5 bases, with 14 bases between them. The CDR3 runs to 12 residues. CDR1 MNHNS and CDR2 SASEGT come from the germline V gene. Written as DNA, the CDR3 is TGTGCCGTACAAGGGGATGGAGATACGCAGTATTTT. Its translation is CAVQGDGDTQYF.

The gene calls are TRBV11-2 and TRBJ2-7; TRBD1 matches 12 bases. There are 17 residues in the CDR3. Germline lookup yields CDR1 SGHAT and CDR2 FQNNGV. J was trimmed by 5 bases and V by 0 bases; bases with no gene match: 8. CDR3 sequence: CASSLDWGTGGFNEQYF. CDR3 nucleotide sequence: TGTGCCAGCAGCTTAGATTGGGGGACAGGGGGCTTCAACGAGCAGTACTTC.

The chain carries TRBV9 and TRBJ1-1; D is uncertain. The germline gives CDR1 SGDLS, CDR2 YYNGEE. The CDR3 is 14 amino acids. Trimming stripped 0 bases from V and 3 bases from J, with 9 bases between. CDR3: CASSVGGIDTEAFF. DNA for the CDR3: TGTGCCAGCAGCGTAGGGGGAATAGACACTGAAGCTTTCTTT.

Only one count was recorded for this clone. The chain combines TRBV5-1 with TRBJ1-2; D is undetermined. The germline V and J ends were trimmed by 3 bases and 7 bases, with 13 bases remaining between them. The V gene's germline CDR1 is SGHRS and CDR2 YFSETQ. CDR3 length: 13 amino acids. CDR3 protein: CASSYDKETGYTF. The CDR3, as DNA: TGCGCCAGCAGCTACGACAAGGAAACTGGCTACACCTTC. Together with reference TRBV5-1 and TRBJ1-2, the CDR3 gives the full variable domain: KAGVTQTPRYLIKTRGQQVTLSCSPISGHRSVSWYQQTPGQGLQFLFEYFSETQRNKGNFPGRFSGRQFSNSRSEMNVSTLELGDSALYLCASSYDKETGYTFGSGTRLTVV.

The J gene is TRBJ2-3, the V gene TRBV10-1, with 16 bases identical to TRBD2. From germline, CDR1 is WNHNN and CDR2 SYGVQD (reference sequence). This CDR3 spans 20 amino acids. Germline trimming cut 6 bases from V and 4 bases from J; bases unmatched to any gene: 16. The CDR3 here is CASSSGLAGGASGAPDTQYF. DNA for the CDR3: TGCGCCAGCAGCTCGGGACTAGCGGGAGGGGCCTCCGGGGCGCCAGATACGCAGTATTTT.